Included here is one T cell receptor (beta chain) sequence, with context. Germline values: CDR1 LNHDA, CDR2 SQIVND (reference sequence). The V and J ends lost 5 bases and 4 bases, in that order; junction bases with no gene match: 9. The CDR3 extends over 15 amino acids. This sample is part of a study of blood T cell repertoires in COVID-19. Sequencing used immunoSEQ multiplex PCR; TCRdb keeps in-frame clones, though not all of them. The table lists over 20,000 clones, approximately 90% of them singletons. The chain recombines TRBV19 with TRBJ2-7, with TRBD1 matching 9 bases. The specimen was peripheral blood. This receptor was taken from a human donor in a cohort sampled during active COVID-19. The donor label of this sample is uncertain. CDR3 sequence reads: CASSSGTGKVYEQYF. The CDR3 coding sequence is TGTGCCAGTAGTTCCGGGACAGGGAAAGTATACGAGCAGTACTTC.